What follows are 8 T cell receptor beta chains derived from one specimen sequenced in a study of T cell responses to AZD1222 COVID-19 vaccine (dated by TCRdb to 2020 to 2023). The time point label, as the study defines it: about 28 days (+/-7) after the second vaccine dose. Library prep was done by the immunoSEQ multiplex PCR assay. TCRdb carries this immuneACCESS record with in-frame sequences only. Its versions omit some clonotypes, under half of them owing to an unresolved V gene in the studies checked, with the rest unexplained. The sample data list over 75,000 clones, and around 88% of these were observed just once. The ten top clones hold under 14% of the sample. Sequencing used peripheral blood, obtained 28 days after the second AZD1222 dose. These receptors came from an adult who received the AZD1222 COVID-19 vaccine.

This chain uses TRBV27 with TRBJ2-7; TRBD2 agrees at 8 bases. Looked up from germline, CDR1 is MNHEY and CDR2 is SMNVEV (reference sequence). The CDR3 is 17 residues long. With V trimmed by 5 bases and J by 1 base, 13 bases remained unmatched. CDR3 residues: CASSQWVGSGESYEQYF. In DNA, the CDR3 is TGTGCCAGCAGTCAGTGGGTTGGTAGCGGGGAATCCTACGAGCAGTACTTC.

The rearrangement links TRBV14 to TRBJ1-2; 7 positions agree with TRBD1. CDR3 length: 15 amino acids. Germline values: CDR1 SGHDN, CDR2 FVKESK. J was trimmed by 2 bases and V by 4 bases; bases with no gene match: 7. CDR3 sequence: CASSLRQGWNYGYTF. The CDR3 bases are TGTGCCAGCAGCCTCCGACAGGGTTGGAACTATGGCTACACCTTC.

The chain is built from TRBV30 and TRBJ2-7, with TRBD1 matching 9 bases. Trimming cost V 6 bases and J 5 bases; bases outside gene matches: 8. The CDR3 length is 13 residues. Per the germline V gene, CDR1 is GTSNPN and CDR2 is SVGIG (reference sequence). CDR3 loop: CACSGTGGHEQYF. In nucleotides, the CDR3 is TGTGCCTGCTCCGGAACAGGGGGCCACGAGCAGTACTTC.

This clone showed up just once. The chain recombines TRBV4-2 with TRBJ1-1; TRBD1 aligns across 8 bases. The CDR3 is 12 residues long. Germline V gives CDR1 LGHNA, CDR2 YNFKEQ. With V trimmed by 2 bases and J by 12 bases, 5 bases remained unmatched. DNA for the CDR3: TGTGCCAGCAGCCAACAGGGGGCTGTAACTTTCTTT. It is translated as CASSQQGAVTFF.

This chain links TRBV4-2 with TRBJ2-7; D may be TRBD1 (5 bases). The CDR3 extends over 12 amino acids. V gave up 10 bases and J gave up 3 bases, with 13 bases separating them. Per the germline V gene, CDR1 is LGHNA and CDR2 is YNFKEQ. CDR3 DNA: TGTGCCACATCCTTTGACAGCTACGAGCAGTACTTC. As protein: CATSFDSYEQYF.

The chain couples TRBV9 to TRBJ1-1; possible D gene TRBD1, 6 bases. Per the germline V gene, CDR1 is SGDLS and CDR2 is YYNGEE. Trimming stripped 3 bases from V and 5 bases from J, with 14 bases between. This CDR3 comprises 14 residues. This chain's CDR3 is CASSAGHQGTEAFF. The CDR3 DNA reads as TGTGCCAGCAGCGCGGGACACCAAGGAACTGAAGCTTTCTTT.

In DNA form, the CDR3 reads TGTGCCAGCAGCTCCCCCAGAGCGAATAATGAAGCTTTCTTT. Its protein product is CASSSPRANNEAFF. The gene calls are TRBV6-5 and TRBJ1-1; D unresolved. Trimming left V 6 bases short and J 7 bases short, with 18 bases between. The germline V gene encodes CDR1 MNHEY and CDR2 SVGAGI. This CDR3 is built from 14 residues.

The rearrangement uses TRBV19 and TRBJ1-6; 9 positions agree with TRBD1. After removal of 4 bases from V and 9 bases from J, the junction contained 7 bases not matched to a gene. Germline CDR1 and CDR2: LNHDA and SQIVND (reference sequence). The CDR3 contains 15 residues. Written as DNA, the CDR3 is TGTGCCAGTAGTAGCACCGGGACAGGGCTTTCACCCCTCCACTTT. As protein: CASSSTGTGLSPLHF.